This TCR beta chain derives from a study of T-cell reconstitution after alpha-beta-depleted transplantation in children. The TCRbeta library was prepared with unique molecular identifiers. TCRdb analysed the PCR reads with MiXCR anew, one entry per CDR3 protein. Of 600,000 to 800,000 distinct CDR3 sequences in the sample, 13% were seen once. Germline CDR1 SGHNT, CDR2 YENEEA. This CDR3 spans 16 amino acids. V lost 4 bases and J lost 1, with 13 bases in between. Sequences were derived from PBMCs, sampled before TCRalphabeta/CD19-depleted stem cell transplant. The chain uses TRBV11-3 and TRBJ2-2; D remains ambiguous. This sequence originates from a girl aged 2 to 9 with congenital amegakaryocytic thrombocytopenia, due to receive a stem cell transplant. CDR3 nucleotide sequence: TGTGCCAGCAGCTCCCCTAAGGGCAAGAACACCGGGGAGCTGTTTTTT. The encoded protein is CASSSPKGKNTGELFF.